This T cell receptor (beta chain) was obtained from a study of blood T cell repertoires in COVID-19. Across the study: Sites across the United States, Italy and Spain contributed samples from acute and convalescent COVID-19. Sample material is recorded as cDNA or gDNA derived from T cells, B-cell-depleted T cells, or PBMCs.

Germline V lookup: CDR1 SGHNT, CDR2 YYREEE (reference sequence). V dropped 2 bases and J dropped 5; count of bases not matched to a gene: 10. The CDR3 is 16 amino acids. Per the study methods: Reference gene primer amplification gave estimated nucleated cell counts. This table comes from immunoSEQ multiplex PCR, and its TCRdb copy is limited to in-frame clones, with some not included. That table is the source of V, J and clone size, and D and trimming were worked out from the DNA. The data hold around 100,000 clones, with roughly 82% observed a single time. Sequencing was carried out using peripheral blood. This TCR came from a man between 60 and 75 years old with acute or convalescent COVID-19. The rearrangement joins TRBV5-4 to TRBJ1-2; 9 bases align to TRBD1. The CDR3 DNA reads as TGTGCCAGCAGCTTCGGCATAGGACAGGGGACTTATGGCTACACCTTC. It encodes CASSFGIGQGTYGYTF.